This T cell receptor beta chain was obtained from a study of T-cell reconstitution after alpha-beta-depleted transplantation in children. The TCRbeta library was prepared with unique molecular identifiers. TCRdb re-called the PCR reads through MiXCR, storing one row per CDR3 protein. The repertoire has under 750,000 distinct CDR3 sequences, around 23% of them found once; the top ten carry around 14%. This receptor was obtained from a boy under two years old who had a stem cell transplant for acute myeloid leukemia, so the T cells may come from the graft donor. The material sequenced was PBMCs, mostly from graft donor cells, taken 360 days after TCRalphabeta/CD19-depleted stem cell transplant.

CDR3 sequence reads: CSARDGTGSYNSPLHF. The CDR3 DNA is TGCAGTGCTAGAGATGGGACAGGGAGCTATAATTCACCCCTCCACTTT. The rearrangement joins TRBV20-1 to TRBJ1-6; 9 nucleotides agree with TRBD1. Per germline, CDR1 DFQATT and CDR2 SNEGSKA (reference sequence). The CDR3 runs to 16 residues. V shed 0 bases and J 3 bases; nucleotides not matched to a gene: 3.